Listed here are 2 T cell receptor beta chains from one sample, sequenced in a study of control samples from healthy donors and cancer patients. Using immunoSEQ multiplex PCR, the repertoire was profiled, and TCRdb retains in-frame clones only, with some absent. The sample comprises tens of thousands of clones, around 94% of which are singletons, and 3% to 4% rests with the top ten. Sequenced: blood. These TCRs come from a man in his thirties or forties in good health.

The chain links TRBV27 to TRBJ2-1, with unresolved D. Trimming left V 2 bases short and J 3 bases short, with 5 bases between. The CDR3 consists of 13 residues. From germline, CDR1 is MNHEY and CDR2 SMNVEV (reference sequence). Here the CDR3 DNA reads TGTGCCAGCAGTTTAGGGCGCTACAATGAGCAGTTCTTC. Translating gives CASSLGRYNEQFF.

The V and J genes are TRBV4-1 and TRBJ1-1; no firm D call. Between the trimmed V and J ends, which lost 3 bases and 1 base, there was a span of 12 bases. The CDR3 runs to 15 residues. Germline V gives CDR1 MGHRA, CDR2 YSYEKL. Written as DNA, the CDR3 is TGCGCCAGCAGCCAGGCAGGCGTAAGGAACACTGAAGCTTTCTTT. Protein sequence: CASSQAGVRNTEAFF.